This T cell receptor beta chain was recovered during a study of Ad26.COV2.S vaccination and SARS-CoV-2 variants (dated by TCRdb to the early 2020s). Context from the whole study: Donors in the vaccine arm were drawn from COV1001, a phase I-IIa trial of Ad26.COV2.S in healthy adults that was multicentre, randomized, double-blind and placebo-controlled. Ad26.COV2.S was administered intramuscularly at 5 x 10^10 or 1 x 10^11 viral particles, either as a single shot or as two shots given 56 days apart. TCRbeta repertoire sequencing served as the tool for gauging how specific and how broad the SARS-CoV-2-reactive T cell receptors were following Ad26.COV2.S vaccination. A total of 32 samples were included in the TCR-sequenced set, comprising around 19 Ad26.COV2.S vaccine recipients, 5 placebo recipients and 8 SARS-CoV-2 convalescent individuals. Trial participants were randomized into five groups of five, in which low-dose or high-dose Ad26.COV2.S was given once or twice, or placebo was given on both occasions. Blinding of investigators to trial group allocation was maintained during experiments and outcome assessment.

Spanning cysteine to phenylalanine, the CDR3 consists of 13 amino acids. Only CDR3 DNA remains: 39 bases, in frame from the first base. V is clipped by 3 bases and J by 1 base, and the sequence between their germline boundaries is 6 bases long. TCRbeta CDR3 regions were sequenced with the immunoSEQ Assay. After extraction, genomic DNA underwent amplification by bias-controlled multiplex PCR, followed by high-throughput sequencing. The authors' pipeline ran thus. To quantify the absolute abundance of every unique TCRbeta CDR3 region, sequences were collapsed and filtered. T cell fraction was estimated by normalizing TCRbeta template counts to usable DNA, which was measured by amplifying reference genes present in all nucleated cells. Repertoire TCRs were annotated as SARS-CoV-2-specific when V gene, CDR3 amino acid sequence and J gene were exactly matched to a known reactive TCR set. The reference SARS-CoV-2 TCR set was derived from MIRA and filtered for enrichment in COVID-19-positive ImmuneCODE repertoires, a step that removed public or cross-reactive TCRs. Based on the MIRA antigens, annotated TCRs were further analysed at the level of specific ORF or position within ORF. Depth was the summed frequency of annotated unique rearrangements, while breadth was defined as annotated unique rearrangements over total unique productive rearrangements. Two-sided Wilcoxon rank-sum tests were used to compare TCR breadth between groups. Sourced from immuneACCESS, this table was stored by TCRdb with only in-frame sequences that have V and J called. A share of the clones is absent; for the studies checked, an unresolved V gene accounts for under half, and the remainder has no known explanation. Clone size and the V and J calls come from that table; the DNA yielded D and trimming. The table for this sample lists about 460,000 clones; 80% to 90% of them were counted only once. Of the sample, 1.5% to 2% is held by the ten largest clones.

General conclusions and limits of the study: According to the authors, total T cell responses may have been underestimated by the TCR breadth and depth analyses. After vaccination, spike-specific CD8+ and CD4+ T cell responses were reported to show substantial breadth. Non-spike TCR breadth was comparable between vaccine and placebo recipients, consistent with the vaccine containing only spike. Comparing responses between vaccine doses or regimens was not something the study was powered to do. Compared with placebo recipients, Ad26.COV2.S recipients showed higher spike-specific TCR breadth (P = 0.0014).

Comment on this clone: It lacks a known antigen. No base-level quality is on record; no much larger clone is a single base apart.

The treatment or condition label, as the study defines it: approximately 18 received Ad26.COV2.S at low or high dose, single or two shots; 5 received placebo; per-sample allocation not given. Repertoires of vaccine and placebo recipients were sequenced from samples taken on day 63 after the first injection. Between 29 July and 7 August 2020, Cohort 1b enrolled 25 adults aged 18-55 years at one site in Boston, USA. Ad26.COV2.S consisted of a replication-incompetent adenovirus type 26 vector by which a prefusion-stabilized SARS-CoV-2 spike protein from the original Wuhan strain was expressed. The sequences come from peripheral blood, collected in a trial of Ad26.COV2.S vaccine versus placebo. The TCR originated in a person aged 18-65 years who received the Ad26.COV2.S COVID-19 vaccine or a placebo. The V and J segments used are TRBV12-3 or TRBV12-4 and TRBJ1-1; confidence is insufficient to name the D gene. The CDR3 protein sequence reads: CASSFPGNTEAFF. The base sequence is TGTGCCAGCAGTTTTCCTGGGAACACTGAAGCTTTCTTT.